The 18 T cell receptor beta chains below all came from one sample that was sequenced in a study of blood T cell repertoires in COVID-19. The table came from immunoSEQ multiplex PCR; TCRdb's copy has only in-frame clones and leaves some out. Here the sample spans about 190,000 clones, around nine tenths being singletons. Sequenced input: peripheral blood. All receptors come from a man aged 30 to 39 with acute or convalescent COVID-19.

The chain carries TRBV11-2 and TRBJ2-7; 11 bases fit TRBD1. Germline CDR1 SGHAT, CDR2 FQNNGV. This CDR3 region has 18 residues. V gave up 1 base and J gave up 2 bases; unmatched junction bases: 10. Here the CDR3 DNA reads TGTGCCAGCAGCTTAGTTTGGTATCCGGGACAGGGGGCCTACGAGCAGTACTTC. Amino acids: CASSLVWYPGQGAYEQYF.

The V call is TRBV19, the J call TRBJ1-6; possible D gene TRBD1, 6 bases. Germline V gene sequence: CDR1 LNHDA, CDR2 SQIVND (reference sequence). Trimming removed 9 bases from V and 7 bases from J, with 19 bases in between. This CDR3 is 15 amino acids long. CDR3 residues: CASTSSGQINSPLHF. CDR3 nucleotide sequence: TGTGCCAGCACGTCATCAGGACAGATCAATTCACCCCTCCACTTT.

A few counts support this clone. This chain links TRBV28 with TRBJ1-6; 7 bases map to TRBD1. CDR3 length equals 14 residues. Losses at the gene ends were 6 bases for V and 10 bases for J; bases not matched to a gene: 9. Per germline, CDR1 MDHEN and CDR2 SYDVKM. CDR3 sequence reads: CASRRGQVRSPLHF. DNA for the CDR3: TGTGCCAGCAGACGCGGACAGGTTCGGTCACCCCTCCACTTT.

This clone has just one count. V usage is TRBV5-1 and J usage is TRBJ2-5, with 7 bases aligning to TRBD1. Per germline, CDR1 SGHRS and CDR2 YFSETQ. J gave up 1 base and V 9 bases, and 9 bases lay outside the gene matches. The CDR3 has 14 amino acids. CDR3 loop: CATTPGTAQETQYF. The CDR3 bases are TGCGCCACTACCCCCGGGACAGCCCAAGAGACCCAGTACTTC. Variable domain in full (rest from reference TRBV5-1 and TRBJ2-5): KAGVTQTPRYLIKTRGQQVTLSCSPISGHRSVSWYQQTPGQGLQFLFEYFSETQRNKGNFPGRFSGRQFSNSRSEMNVSTLELGDSALYLCATTPGTAQETQYFGPGTRLLVL.

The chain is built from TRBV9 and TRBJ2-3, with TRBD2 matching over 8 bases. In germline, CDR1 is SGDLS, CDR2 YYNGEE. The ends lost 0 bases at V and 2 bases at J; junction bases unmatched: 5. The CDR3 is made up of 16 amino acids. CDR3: CASSVAPGGITDTQYF. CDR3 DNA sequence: TGTGCCAGCAGCGTAGCTCCGGGAGGGATCACAGATACGCAGTATTTT.

The CDR3 spells CASSPGDYGYTF. The CDR3, as DNA: TGTGCCAGCAGCCCCGGGGACTATGGCTACACCTTC. The chain employs TRBV7-8 and TRBJ1-2; D is unclear. The CDR3 covers 12 residues. V was pared by 5 bases and J by 3 bases, with 7 bases between. Germline V gene lookup returns CDR1 SGHVS and CDR2 FQNEAQ.

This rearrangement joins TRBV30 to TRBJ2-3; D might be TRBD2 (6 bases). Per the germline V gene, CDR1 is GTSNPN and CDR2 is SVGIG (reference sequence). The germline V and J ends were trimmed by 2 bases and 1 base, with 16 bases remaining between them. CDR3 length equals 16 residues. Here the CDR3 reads CAWSWTRGGGTDTQYF. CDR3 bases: TGTGCCTGGAGTTGGACTCGGGGCGGGGGCACAGATACGCAGTATTTT.

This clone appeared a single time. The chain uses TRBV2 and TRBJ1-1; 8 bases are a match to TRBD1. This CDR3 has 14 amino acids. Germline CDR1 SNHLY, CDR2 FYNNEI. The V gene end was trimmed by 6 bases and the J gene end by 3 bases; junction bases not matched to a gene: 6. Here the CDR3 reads CASRNRGGDTEAFF. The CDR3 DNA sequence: TGTGCCAGCAGGAACAGGGGGGGGGACACTGAAGCTTTCTTT. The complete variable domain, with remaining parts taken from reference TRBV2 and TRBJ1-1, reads EPEVTQTPSHQVTQMGQEVILRCVPISNHLYFYWYRQILGQKVEFLVSFYNNEISEKSEIFDDQFSVERPDGSNFTLKIRSTKLEDSAMYFCASRNRGGDTEAFFGQGTRLTVV.

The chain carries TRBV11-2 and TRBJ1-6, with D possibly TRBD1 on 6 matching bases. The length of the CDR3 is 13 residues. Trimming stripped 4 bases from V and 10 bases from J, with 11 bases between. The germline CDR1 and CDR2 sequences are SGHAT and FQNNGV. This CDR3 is CASSSDRRSPLHF. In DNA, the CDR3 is TGTGCCAGCAGCTCGGACAGACGATCACCCCTCCACTTT. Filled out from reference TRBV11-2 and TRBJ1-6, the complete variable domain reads EAGVAQSPRYKIIEKRQSVAFWCNPISGHATLYWYQQILGQGPKLLIQFQNNGVVDDSQLPKDRFSAERLKGVDSTLKIQPAKLEDSAVYLCASSSDRRSPLHFGNGTRLTVT.

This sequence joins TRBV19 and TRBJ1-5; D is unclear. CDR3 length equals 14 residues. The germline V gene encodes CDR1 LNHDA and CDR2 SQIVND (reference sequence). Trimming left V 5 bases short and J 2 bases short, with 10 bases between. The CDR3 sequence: CASSLRAGNQPQHF. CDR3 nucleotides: TGTGCCAGTAGTTTGCGTGCCGGCAATCAGCCCCAGCATTTT.

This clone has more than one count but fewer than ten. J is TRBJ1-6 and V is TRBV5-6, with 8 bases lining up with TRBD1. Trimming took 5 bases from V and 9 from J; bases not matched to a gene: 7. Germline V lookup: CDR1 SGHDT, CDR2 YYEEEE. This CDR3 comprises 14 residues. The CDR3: CASSYDRGSSPLHF. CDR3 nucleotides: TGTGCCAGCAGTTATGACAGGGGATCTTCACCCCTCCACTTT.

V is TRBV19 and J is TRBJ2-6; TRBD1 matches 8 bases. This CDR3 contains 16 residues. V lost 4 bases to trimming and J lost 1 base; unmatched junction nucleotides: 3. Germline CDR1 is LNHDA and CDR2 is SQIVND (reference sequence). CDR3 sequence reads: CASSKTGGSGANVLTF. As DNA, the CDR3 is TGTGCCAGTAGTAAAACAGGGGGGTCTGGGGCCAACGTCCTGACTTTC.

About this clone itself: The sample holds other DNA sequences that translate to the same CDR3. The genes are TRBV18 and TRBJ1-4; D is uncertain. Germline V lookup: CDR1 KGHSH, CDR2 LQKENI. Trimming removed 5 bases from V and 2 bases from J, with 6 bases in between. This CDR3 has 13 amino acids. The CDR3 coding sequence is TGTGCCAGCTCAGCGGGGACTAATGAAAAACTGTTTTTT. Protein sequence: CASSAGTNEKLFF.

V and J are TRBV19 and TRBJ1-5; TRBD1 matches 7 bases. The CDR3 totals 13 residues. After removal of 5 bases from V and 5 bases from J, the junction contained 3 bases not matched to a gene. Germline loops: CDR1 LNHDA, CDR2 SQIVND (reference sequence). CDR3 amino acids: CASSPQGDQPQHF. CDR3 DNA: TGTGCCAGTAGTCCGCAGGGGGATCAGCCCCAGCATTTT.

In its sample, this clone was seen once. The CDR3 nucleotides read TGCGCCAGCAGCTTGGTTCGGGGGATCACTGAAGCTTTCTTT. Protein product: CASSLVRGITEAFF. The J gene is TRBJ1-1, the V gene TRBV5-1, with a possible D match to TRBD1 (5 bases). The CDR3 length is 14 residues. V gave up 0 bases and J gave up 4 bases, with 10 bases separating them. Germline V gene sequence: CDR1 SGHRS, CDR2 YFSETQ.

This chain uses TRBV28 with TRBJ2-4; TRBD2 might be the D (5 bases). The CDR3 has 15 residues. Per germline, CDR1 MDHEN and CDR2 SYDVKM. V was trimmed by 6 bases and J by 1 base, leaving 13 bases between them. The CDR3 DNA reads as TGTGCCAGCAGACCAACTAGACGGGCCAAAAACATTCAGTACTTC. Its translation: CASRPTRRAKNIQYF.

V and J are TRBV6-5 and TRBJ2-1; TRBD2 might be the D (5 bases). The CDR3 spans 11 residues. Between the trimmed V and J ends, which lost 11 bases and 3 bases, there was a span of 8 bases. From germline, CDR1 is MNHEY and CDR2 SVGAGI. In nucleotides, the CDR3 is TGTGCCTGCCGGGGCTACAATGAGCAGTTCTTC. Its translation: CACRGYNEQFF.

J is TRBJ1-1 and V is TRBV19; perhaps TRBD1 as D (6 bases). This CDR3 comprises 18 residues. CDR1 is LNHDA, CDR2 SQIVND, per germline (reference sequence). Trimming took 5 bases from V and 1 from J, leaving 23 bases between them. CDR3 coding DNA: TGTGCCAGTAGTTATACCCTCCAGGGGATGGTAGGGAACACTGAAGCTTTCTTT. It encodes CASSYTLQGMVGNTEAFF.